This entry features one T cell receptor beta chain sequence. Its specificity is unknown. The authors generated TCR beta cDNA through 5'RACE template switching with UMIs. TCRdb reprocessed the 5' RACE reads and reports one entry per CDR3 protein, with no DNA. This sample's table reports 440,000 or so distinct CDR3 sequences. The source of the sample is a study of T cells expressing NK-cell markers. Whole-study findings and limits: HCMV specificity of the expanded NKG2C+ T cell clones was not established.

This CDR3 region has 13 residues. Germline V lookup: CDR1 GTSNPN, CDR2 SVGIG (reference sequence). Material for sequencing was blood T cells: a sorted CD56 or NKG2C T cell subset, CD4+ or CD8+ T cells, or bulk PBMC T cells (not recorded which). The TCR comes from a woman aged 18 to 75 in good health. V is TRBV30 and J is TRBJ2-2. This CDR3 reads CAWSLSPVGELFF. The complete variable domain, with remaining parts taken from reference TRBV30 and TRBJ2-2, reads SQTIHQWPATLVQPVGSPLSLECTVEGTSNPNLYWYRQAAGRGLQLLFYSVGIGQISSEVPQNLSASRPQDRQFILSSKKLLLSDSGFYLCAWSLSPVGELFFGEGSRLTVL.